Here is one T cell receptor (beta chain) with its context. These data originate in a study of shared clonotypes between healthy human individuals. Using immunoSEQ multiplex PCR, the repertoire was profiled, and TCRdb retains in-frame clones only, with some absent. This table has approximately 2,300,000 clones, around 90% appearing once. Sequenced input: naive CD4+ T cells from PBMCs. Subset indicated: CD45RA+ positively selected. This receptor was obtained from a man between 18 and 29 years old in good health. Some clones in this sample may be carry-over from other donors' samples.

CDR3 nucleotides: TGTGCCAGCAGCTTCAACAGGGGAGAGACCCAGTACTTC. This encodes CASSFNRGETQYF. The J gene is TRBJ2-5, the V gene TRBV11-3, with 7 bases matching TRBD1. V lost 3 bases to trimming and J lost 4 bases; unmatched junction nucleotides: 2. The CDR3 extends over 13 amino acids. Germline V gene data show CDR1 as SGHNT and CDR2 as YENEEA.